The 32 T cell receptor beta chains given below trace back to one sample, sequenced in a study of blood T cell repertoires in COVID-19 (dated by TCRdb to the early 2020s). The library was produced with the immunoSEQ multiplex PCR assay. TCRdb took over this immuneACCESS table, retaining in-frame rearrangements with V and J assigned. Such tables are incomplete; in checked studies, under half of the missing clones stem from an unresolved V gene, and the remainder is unexplained. The sample table records fewer than 300,000 clones; approximately 88% of these occur just once. The ten largest account for almost 9.5% of the sample. The sequenced sample was peripheral blood. These receptors came from a man aged 18 to 30 with active or convalescent COVID-19.

The V gene is TRBV29-1, the J gene TRBJ2-3; weak D call: TRBD2 (5 bases). Germline V gene data show CDR1 as SQVTM and CDR2 as ANQGSEA. CDR3 size: 12 residues. Trimming stripped 5 bases from V and 8 bases from J, with 14 bases between. The CDR3 sequence: CSVRTAPGTQYF. In DNA, the CDR3 is TGCAGCGTTAGGACTGCCCCCGGTACGCAGTATTTT.

This clone was seen just once. The V call is TRBV5-5, the J call TRBJ2-6; 8 nucleotides line up with TRBD1. Per the germline V gene, CDR1 is SGHKS and CDR2 is YYEKEE (reference sequence). V shed 4 bases, J shed 2 bases, and the junction held 8 bases outside the gene matches. The CDR3 spans 17 residues. The CDR3 is CASSVEPQGAGANVLTF. The DNA for the CDR3 is TGTGCCAGCAGCGTAGAACCACAGGGGGCTGGGGCCAACGTCCTGACTTTC.

V and J are TRBV5-1 and TRBJ2-7, with D possibly being TRBD1 (5 bases). Germline lookup yields CDR1 SGHRS and CDR2 YFSETQ. The V end was cut by 0 bases, the J end by 5 bases, with 12 bases between. The CDR3 is 14 residues long. CDR3 sequence: CASSLEPGKDEQYF. The CDR3 coding sequence is TGCGCCAGCAGCTTGGAGCCAGGGAAGGACGAGCAGTACTTC. Supplemented by reference TRBV5-1 and TRBJ2-7, the full variable domain reads KAGVTQTPRYLIKTRGQQVTLSCSPISGHRSVSWYQQTPGQGLQFLFEYFSETQRNKGNFPGRFSGRQFSNSRSEMNVSTLELGDSALYLCASSLEPGKDEQYFGPGTRLTVT.

This clone was seen only once. The rearrangement uses TRBV13 and TRBJ1-2; D might be TRBD1 (6 bases). The CDR3 consists of 13 residues. The germline V and J ends were trimmed by 6 bases and 3 bases, with 11 bases remaining between them. Germline values: CDR1 PRHDT, CDR2 FYEKMQ (reference sequence). As DNA, the CDR3 is TGTGCCAGCAGACAGGGACAAGACTATGGCTACACCTTC. It translates to CASRQGQDYGYTF.

The chain uses TRBV6-5 and TRBJ1-2; 12 bases are a match to TRBD1. Germline loops: CDR1 MNHEY, CDR2 SVGAGI. The CDR3 runs to 13 residues. After removal of 8 bases from V and 8 bases from J, the junction contained 6 bases not matched to a gene. The CDR3 spells CASGDRGHYGYTF. The DNA for the CDR3 is TGTGCCAGCGGGGACAGGGGGCATTACGGCTACACCTTC.

The V and J genes are TRBV7-8 and TRBJ2-1, with TRBD2 identical over 8 bases. The CDR3 covers 16 residues. The V and J ends lost 3 bases and 0 bases, in that order; junction bases with no gene match: 4. Germline CDR1 is SGHVS and CDR2 is FQNEAQ. CDR3 nucleotides: TGTGCCAGCAGCTTGACTAGCGCGAGCTCCTACAATGAGCAGTTCTTC. Protein product: CASSLTSASSYNEQFF.

This clone came up a few times. The chain links TRBV28 to TRBJ1-1; the match to TRBD1 covers 11 bases. Trimming took 2 bases from V and 0 from J; bases not matched to a gene: 2. Germline CDR1 is MDHEN and CDR2 is SYDVKM. The CDR3 has 16 amino acids. The DNA of the CDR3 is TGTGCCAGCAGTTTAAGGGACAGGGGGGTGAACACTGAAGCTTTCTTT. Amino acids: CASSLRDRGVNTEAFF. Combining the CDR3 with reference TRBV28 and TRBJ1-1 gives the whole variable domain DVKVTQSSRYLVKRTGEKVFLECVQDMDHENMFWYRQDPGLGLRLIYFSYDVKMKEKGDIPEGYSVSREKKERFSLILESASTNQTSMYLCASSLRDRGVNTEAFFGQGTRLTVV.

V usage is TRBV18 and J usage is TRBJ1-6, with D perhaps TRBD1 (5 bases). Germline assignment: CDR1 KGHSH and CDR2 LQKENI. The CDR3 has 13 residues. The germline V and J ends were trimmed by 3 bases and 7 bases, with 7 bases remaining between them. The CDR3: CASSPGLNSPLHF. The CDR3 DNA follows: TGTGCCAGCTCACCGGGACTCAATTCACCCCTCCACTTT.

V and J are TRBV5-1 and TRBJ1-6; D uncertain. CDR3 length equals 16 residues. Trimming left V 6 bases short and J 5 bases short, with 18 bases between. The germline V gene has CDR1 SGHRS and CDR2 YFSETQ. This CDR3 is CASKGALDFDNSPLHF. The CDR3 DNA is TGCGCCAGCAAGGGAGCCCTGGACTTCGATAATTCACCCCTCCACTTT. Variable domain in full (rest from reference TRBV5-1 and TRBJ1-6): KAGVTQTPRYLIKTRGQQVTLSCSPISGHRSVSWYQQTPGQGLQFLFEYFSETQRNKGNFPGRFSGRQFSNSRSEMNVSTLELGDSALYLCASKGALDFDNSPLHFGNGTRLTVT.

This clone was recorded a few times. This CDR3 is CASSMNWGFNQPQHF. CDR3 DNA sequence: TGTGCCAGTAGTATGAACTGGGGCTTCAATCAGCCCCAGCATTTT. The chain recombines TRBV19 with TRBJ1-5; maybe TRBD1 (5 bases). The V end was cut by 3 bases, the J end by 3 bases, with 12 bases between. The CDR3 spans 15 residues. CDR1 is LNHDA and CDR2 is SQIVND in the germline V gene (reference sequence).

V gene TRBV7-6 combines with J gene TRBJ2-1, with TRBD1 identical over 10 bases. V shed 5 bases and J 3 bases; nucleotides not matched to a gene: 4. This CDR3 has 15 residues. Germline V gene data show CDR1 as SGHVS and CDR2 as FNYEAQ. CDR3 region: CASSVGTGDYNEQFF. Here the CDR3 DNA reads TGTGCCAGCAGCGTAGGGACAGGGGACTACAATGAGCAGTTCTTC. Together with reference TRBV7-6 and TRBJ2-1, the CDR3 gives the full variable domain: GAGVSQSPRYKVTKRGQDVALRCDPISGHVSLYWYRQALGQGPEFLTYFNYEAQQDKSGLPNDRFSAERPEGSISTLTIQRTEQRDSAMYRCASSVGTGDYNEQFFGPGTRLTVL.

The V gene is TRBV6-2 or TRBV6-3, the J gene TRBJ1-1; D not certain. The CDR3 has 15 amino acids. Germline V gene data show CDR1 as MNHEY and CDR2 as SVGEGT. With 5 bases removed from V and 1 base from J, the gap between germline ends came to 14 bases. CDR3 coding DNA: TGTGCCAGCAGTCACCTGGAGACCGGGAACACTGAAGCTTTCTTT. It yields the protein CASSHLETGNTEAFF.

This chain connects TRBV5-1 to TRBJ2-1; possible D gene TRBD1, 5 bases. Trimming removed 2 bases from V and 0 bases from J, with 6 bases in between. From germline, CDR1 is SGHRS and CDR2 YFSETQ. CDR3 length equals 14 residues. CDR3 sequence reads: CASSLDSSYNEQFF. The CDR3 bases are TGCGCCAGCAGCTTAGACAGCTCCTACAATGAGCAGTTCTTC.

The chain is built from TRBV27 and TRBJ1-1; 11 bases map to TRBD1. Trimming at V came to 5 bases and at J to 2 bases, leaving 4 bases not matched to a gene. CDR1 is MNHEY and CDR2 is SMNVEV in the germline V gene (reference sequence). The CDR3 totals 15 residues. The CDR3 here is CASSIGTGGNTEAFF. For the CDR3, the DNA is TGTGCCAGCAGTATAGGGACAGGGGGTAACACTGAAGCTTTCTTT.

The J gene is TRBJ2-7, the V gene TRBV7-9; tentatively, D is TRBD2 (5 bases). V gave up 2 bases and J gave up 0 bases, with 14 bases separating them. CDR3 length: 16 residues. Germline V CDR1 and CDR2: SEHNR, FQNEAQ (reference sequence). The CDR3 region is CASSLMSLGSSYEQYF. The CDR3 nucleotides read TGTGCCAGCAGCTTAATGTCTCTGGGGAGCTCCTACGAGCAGTACTTC. Together with reference TRBV7-9 and TRBJ2-7, the CDR3 gives the full variable domain: DTGVSQNPRHKITKRGQNVTFRCDPISEHNRLYWYRQTLGQGPEFLTYFQNEAQLEKSRLLSDRFSAERPKGSFSTLEIQRTEQGDSAMYLCASSLMSLGSSYEQYFGPGTRLTVT.

The chain links TRBV18 to TRBJ2-2; the match to TRBD1 covers 9 bases. This CDR3 has 17 amino acids. V was pared by 4 bases and J by 7 bases, with 13 bases of the junction left unmatched. Germline V gene lookup returns CDR1 KGHSH and CDR2 LQKENI. The CDR3 spells CASSQRPGTGFDGELFF. The DNA for the CDR3 is TGTGCCAGCTCACAACGTCCCGGGACAGGGTTTGACGGGGAGCTGTTTTTT.

The chain couples TRBV12-3 or TRBV12-4 to TRBJ1-2; D is uncertain. CDR3 length equals 12 residues. Trimming cost V 3 bases and J 6 bases, with 8 bases left between them. DNA of the CDR3: TGTGCCAGCAGTTTCTCGGTAAATGGCTACACCTTC. As protein: CASSFSVNGYTF.

The chain has TRBV5-1 and TRBJ1-1; 9 bases line up with TRBD1. The junction had 4 bases not matched to a gene; V was cut back by 4 bases and J by 0 bases. Germline-derived CDR1 and CDR2 are SGHRS and YFSETQ. The CDR3 length is 15 residues. The CDR3 DNA reads as TGCGCCAGCAGCAAAGGACAGGGGATGAACACTGAAGCTTTCTTT. Translating gives CASSKGQGMNTEAFF.

The gene calls are TRBV7-9 and TRBJ2-7, with 7 bases identical to TRBD1. The CDR3 loop spans 16 amino acids. With 0 bases clipped from V and 1 base from J, the junction kept 6 bases outside the gene matches. Germline V gene sequence: CDR1 SEHNR, CDR2 FQNEAQ (reference sequence). Here the CDR3 reads CASSLAGTALSYEQYF. CDR3 DNA: TGTGCCAGCAGCTTAGCCGGGACAGCCCTATCCTACGAGCAGTACTTC.

This chain uses TRBV6-6 with TRBJ2-5; 7 nucleotides line up with TRBD1. The J segment lost 0 bases and the V segment lost 5 bases, leaving 3 bases of the junction unmatched. CDR3 length equals 14 residues. Germline V gene sequence: CDR1 MNHNY, CDR2 SVGAGI (reference sequence). The CDR3 bases are TGTGCCAGCAGTAAAGACAGGGACCAAGAGACCCAGTACTTC. Residues: CASSKDRDQETQYF.

This chain uses TRBV11-2 with TRBJ1-3; D perhaps matches TRBD1 (6 bases). Trimming left V 2 bases short and J 2 bases short, with 10 bases between. Germline CDR1 reads SGHAT; CDR2 reads FQNNGV. The CDR3 spans 15 residues. The CDR3 DNA follows: TGTGCCAGCAGCTTAAACACAGGGACTGGAAACACCATATATTTT. Residues: CASSLNTGTGNTIYF.

The CDR3 loop reads CASSLLSGGTTGELFF. The CDR3, as DNA: TGTGCCAGCAGCCTACTGAGCGGGGGGACCACCGGGGAGCTGTTTTTT. The chain joins TRBV14 to TRBJ2-2; 9 nucleotides agree with TRBD2. The germline V gene has CDR1 SGHDN and CDR2 FVKESK. This CDR3 contains 16 residues. V shed 4 bases and J 4 bases; nucleotides not matched to a gene: 7.

This clone has just one count. This rearrangement joins TRBV5-4 to TRBJ2-5; D may be TRBD1 (6 bases). The CDR3 has 13 amino acids. V gave up 4 bases and J gave up 2 bases, with 9 bases separating them. The V gene's germline CDR1 is SGHNT and CDR2 YYREEE (reference sequence). Written as DNA, the CDR3 is TGTGCCAGCAGCCAGGACAGACAAGAGACCCAGTACTTC. It is translated as CASSQDRQETQYF.

This clone has only one observation. The rearrangement uses TRBV7-3 and TRBJ2-3; 7 nucleotides match TRBD2. The junction had 9 bases not matched to a gene; V was cut back by 3 bases and J by 6 bases. Germline CDR1 reads SGHTA; CDR2 reads FQGTGA. The CDR3 runs 15 residues. Written as DNA, the CDR3 is TGTGCCAGCAGCTTGTCTACTAGCGTTTACGATACGCAGTATTTT. This codes for CASSLSTSVYDTQYF.

The chain recombines TRBV5-6 with TRBJ2-7; D uncertain. Germline V lookup: CDR1 SGHDT, CDR2 YYEEEE. This CDR3 spans 13 amino acids. V was pared by 0 bases and J by 2 bases, with 6 bases between. CDR3 in amino acids: CASSLAAAYEQYF. CDR3 nucleotides: TGTGCCAGCAGCTTGGCGGCGGCCTACGAGCAGTACTTC.

This clone has only one observation. The genes are TRBV6-2 or TRBV6-3 and TRBJ1-1; D might be TRBD1 (6 bases). The V gene's germline CDR1 is MNHEY and CDR2 SVGEGT. V was shortened by 5 bases and J by 3 bases, with 16 bases between the two germline ends. The CDR3 contains 15 residues. CDR3 residues: CASSAPYRAYTEAFF. The CDR3 DNA reads TGTGCCAGCAGTGCCCCGTACAGGGCGTACACTGAAGCTTTCTTT.

V and J are TRBV4-1 and TRBJ1-4; D is unclear. The ends were cut back, 2 bases at V and 0 bases at J, with 7 bases in the middle. This CDR3 contains 15 residues. The V gene's germline CDR1 is MGHRA and CDR2 YSYEKL. CDR3 sequence reads: CASSQLTTTNEKLFF. In DNA, the CDR3 is TGCGCCAGCAGCCAACTGACAACAACTAATGAAAAACTGTTTTTT.

The V gene is TRBV14, the J gene TRBJ2-1, with TRBD2 matching 12 bases. The V segment lost 4 bases and the J segment 4 bases; nucleotides outside the gene matches: 8. CDR1 and CDR2 (germline): SGHDN, FVKESK. This CDR3 is 17 amino acids long. For the CDR3, the DNA is TGTGCCAGCAGCCTCCACAGGACTAGCGGGGTTTACAATGAGCAGTTCTTC. This codes for CASSLHRTSGVYNEQFF.

The CDR3 nucleotides are TGTGCCATCAGTGAGAAGGGGGGGGGCAATTCACCCCTCCACTTT. Residues: CAISEKGGGNSPLHF. The chain joins TRBV10-3 to TRBJ1-6; D perhaps matches TRBD1 (6 bases). The CDR3 totals 15 residues. V lost 2 bases, J lost 7 bases, and 12 bases lay in between. Germline loops: CDR1 ENHRY, CDR2 SYGVKD.

This clone was seen only once. The gene calls are TRBV4-3 and TRBJ1-1; D may be TRBD1 (5 bases). The V end was cut by 3 bases, the J end by 4 bases, with 9 bases between. This CDR3 comprises 13 residues. Germline loops: CDR1 LGHNA, CDR2 YSLEER. DNA of the CDR3: TGCGCCAGCAGCCAGGACACCTTCACTGAAGCTTTCTTT. Translating it yields CASSQDTFTEAFF.

V usage is TRBV16 and J usage is TRBJ2-7, with D uncertain. V was cut by 0 bases and J by 5 bases, with 2 bases left in between. The germline V gene encodes CDR1 KGHSY and CDR2 FQNENV. This CDR3 has 11 residues. The CDR3 nucleotides are TGTGCCAGCAGCCAATCTAACGAGCAGTACTTC. It yields the protein CASSQSNEQYF.

The V call is TRBV9, the J call TRBJ1-1; TRBD1 matches at 9 bases. Trimming removed 3 bases from V and 4 bases from J; junction bases left unmatched: 4. The CDR3 is 14 amino acids. The germline gives CDR1 SGDLS, CDR2 YYNGEE. The chain's CDR3 is CASSGQGEGTEAFF. The CDR3 DNA reads as TGTGCCAGCAGCGGACAGGGGGAGGGCACTGAAGCTTTCTTT.